This T cell receptor (beta chain) came from a study of OX40 agonist ivuxolimab in advanced cancers. As for the study in general: Patients achieving partial responses numbered three: one hepatocellular carcinoma case and two cutaneous melanoma cases.

The protocol was immunoSEQ multiplex PCR, while the TCRdb copy is restricted to in-frame clones and leaves out a portion. The sample lists 25,000 to 35,000 clones, roughly 84% occurring once. There are 16 residues in the CDR3. Germline CDR1 reads SGHDT; CDR2 reads YYEEEE. Trimming pared 3 bases from V and 10 bases from J, leaving 23 bases between. If patients had autoimmune disease history or systemic immunosuppression, they were excluded. The gene calls are TRBV5-6 and TRBJ2-1, with D possibly being TRBD2 (6 bases). Material: CD4+ or CD8+ T cells sorted from blood, obtained in a trial of the OX40 agonist ivuxolimab. This TCR was recovered from an adult with an advanced solid tumor such as melanoma, head and neck, liver or kidney cancer. Written as DNA, the CDR3 is TGTGCCAGCAGCTCGTTGACCCGGGACTCCTTGTCAGAGCAGTTCTTC. This sequence encodes CASSSLTRDSLSEQFF. The full variable domain, with the rest looked up from reference TRBV5-6 and TRBJ2-1, is DAGVTQSPTHLIKTRGQQVTLRCSPKSGHDTVSWYQQALGQGPQFIFQYYEEEERQRGNFPDRFSGHQFPNYSSELNVNALLLGDSALYLCASSSLTRDSLSEQFFGPGTRLTVL.